One and the same sample provided the 19 T cell receptor beta chains below, sequenced in a study of CD8+CD57+ T cells in acquired aplastic anemia. The study profiled TCR beta VDJ and CDR3 using genomic DNA as template. A single record per CDR3 protein comes from TCRdb applying MiXCR to the reads. The sample shows roughly 200,000 distinct CDR3 sequences, approximately 60% of them seen only once. The sample comprised sorted CD4+, CD8+, or CD8+CD57+ T cells (not recorded which) from PBMCs. All receptors come from a human donor in good health.

This clonotype appeared once. CDR3 sequence: CASSQEIPGELFF. Written as DNA, the CDR3 is TGTGCCAGCAGCCAGGAGATTCCCGGGGAGCTGTTTTTT. V is TRBV9 and J is TRBJ2-2, with D hard to call. Trimming removed 4 bases from V and 6 bases from J, with 10 bases in between. CDR1 and CDR2 (germline): SGDLS, YYNGEE. The CDR3 spans 13 residues.

The rearrangement joins TRBV19 to TRBJ1-1, with TRBD1 identical over 7 bases. V lost 5 bases and J lost 7; bases outside the gene matches: 13. This CDR3 has 15 amino acids. The V gene's germline CDR1 is LNHDA and CDR2 SQIVND (reference sequence). The CDR3 loop reads CASSLRDSRYNEAFF. CDR3 DNA sequence: TGTGCCAGTAGTCTCCGGGACAGTCGATACAATGAAGCTTTCTTT.

This clonotype was recorded at least ten times. This chain uses TRBV20-1 with TRBJ1-3, with D unresolved. The germline CDR1 and CDR2 sequences are DFQATT and SNEGSKA (reference sequence). The CDR3 extends over 14 amino acids. The germline V and J ends were trimmed by 0 bases and 3 bases, with 9 bases remaining between them. The CDR3 spells CSARDVFGGNTIYF. For the CDR3, the DNA is TGCAGTGCTAGAGATGTTTTCGGTGGAAACACCATATATTTT.

This clonotype was picked up many times. This chain links TRBV5-1 with TRBJ2-3; 15 nucleotides align to TRBD2. Germline trimming cut 3 bases from V and 6 bases from J; bases unmatched to any gene: 2. CDR3 length: 15 amino acids. CDR1 and CDR2 from the germline V gene are SGHRS and YFSETQ. The CDR3 is CASSSGLAGGDTQYF. CDR3 in DNA: TGCGCCAGCAGCTCAGGACTAGCGGGGGGGGATACGCAGTATTTT.

The genes are TRBV14 and TRBJ1-6; D unclear. The CDR3 spans 15 residues. Trimming removed 3 bases at V and 1 base at J, with 7 bases between. The V gene's germline CDR1 is SGHDN and CDR2 FVKESK. CDR3 nucleotides: TGTGCCAGCAGCCAGGGTGGGTCCTATAATTCACCCCTCCACTTT. Residues: CASSQGGSYNSPLHF.

This clonotype was found many times. V gene TRBV6-6 combines with J gene TRBJ2-7; tentative D call: TRBD1 (5 bases). CDR1 and CDR2 from the germline V gene are MNHNY and SVGAGI (reference sequence). The CDR3 has 14 residues. The V and J ends lost 0 bases and 2 bases respectively, with 8 bases between them. CDR3 residues: CASSYSTGPYEQYF. The DNA for the CDR3 is TGTGCCAGCAGTTACTCTACAGGTCCCTACGAGCAGTACTTC.

A note on this clonotype: No conserved phenylalanine or tryptophan ends this CDR3, so it is likely a read error. The DNA for the CDR3 is TGTGCCAGTAGTATGGTCGGGGGCTCCTATAATTCACCCCTCCACTCC. It is translated as CASSMVGGSYNSPLHS. V gene TRBV19 combines with J gene TRBJ1-6, with a tentative D call TRBD1 (5 bases). This CDR3 comprises 16 residues. V lost 3 bases to trimming and J lost 0 bases, with 9 bases between them. Germline lookup yields CDR1 LNHDA and CDR2 SQIVND (reference sequence).

The CDR3: CASSTGTREQYF. The CDR3, as DNA: TGCGCCAGCAGCACCGGGACCCGCGAGCAGTACTTC. The chain combines TRBV5-1 with TRBJ2-7; D tentatively reads TRBD1 or TRBD2 (5 bases each). V shed 4 bases and J shed 6 bases, with 11 bases lying between them. This CDR3 spans 12 amino acids. CDR1 is SGHRS and CDR2 is YFSETQ in the germline V gene.

The rearrangement uses TRBV7-3 and TRBJ2-7; D perhaps matches TRBD2 (6 bases). Between the trimmed V and J ends, which lost 6 bases and 2 bases, there was a span of 23 bases. There are 17 residues in the CDR3. Germline V gene data show CDR1 as SGHTA and CDR2 as FQGTGA. Written as DNA, the CDR3 is TGTGCCAGCAGACCTCCGCTGGCCGGAGGGCCCCCCTACGAGCAGTACTTC. Its protein product is CASRPPLAGGPPYEQYF. Full variable domain (rest looked up from reference TRBV7-3 and TRBJ2-7): GAGVSQTPSNKVTEKGKYVELRCDPISGHTALYWYRQSLGQGPEFLIYFQGTGAADDSGLPNDRFFAVRPEGSVSTLKIQRTERGDSAVYLCASRPPLAGGPPYEQYFGPGTRLTVT.

The rearrangement uses TRBV7-2 and TRBJ1-2; the D gene is possibly TRBD1 (5 bases). CDR1 is SGHTA, CDR2 FQGNSA, per germline. V lost 5 bases and J lost 7, with 20 bases in between. This CDR3 is built from 15 residues. CDR3 amino acids: CASSRQPEGRSGYTF. CDR3 coding DNA: TGTGCCAGCAGCCGACAGCCAGAGGGCAGATCTGGCTACACCTTC.

The V gene is TRBV15, the J gene TRBJ2-7, with 7 bases matching TRBD2. V was clipped by 9 bases and J by 1 base; unmatched bases: 3. The V gene's germline CDR1 is LNHNV and CDR2 YYDKDF (reference sequence). The CDR3 length is 12 residues. The CDR3 DNA is TGTGCCACGGGGGAGGGGTCCTACGAGCAGTACTTC. Amino acid sequence: CATGEGSYEQYF.

There are a few counts of this clonotype. The chain joins TRBV20-1 to TRBJ2-5; 7 bases line up with TRBD2. After removal of 5 bases from V and 5 bases from J, the junction contained 8 bases not matched to a gene. The CDR3 is 13 residues long. CDR1 is DFQATT and CDR2 is SNEGSKA in the germline V gene (reference sequence). The CDR3: CSAGRLAAETQYF. CDR3 coding DNA: TGCAGTGCTGGTAGACTAGCCGCGGAGACCCAGTACTTC.

On this clonotype: A much larger clone lies a single base off, so this may be a read error. The V gene is TRBV3-1, the J gene TRBJ1-2; perhaps TRBD1 as D (6 bases). This CDR3 comprises 15 residues. CDR1 and CDR2 from the germline V gene are LGHDT and YNNKEL (reference sequence). V lost 3 bases, J lost 7 bases, and 18 bases lay in between. The chain's CDR3 is CASSHWTRGICGYTF. CDR3 DNA sequence: TGTGCCAGCAGCCATTGGACGAGGGGGATCTGTGGCTACACCTTC.

The DNA of the CDR3 is TGTGCCACGACCTTAGCGGGGAGAGGTAACAATGAGCAGTTCTTC. Translation gives CATTLAGRGNNEQFF. The chain couples TRBV10-3 to TRBJ2-1; 8 nucleotides match TRBD2. Germline V gives CDR1 ENHRY, CDR2 SYGVKD. This CDR3 is built from 15 residues. J lost 5 bases, V lost 10 bases, and 13 bases had no gene match.

At least ten counts were recorded for this clonotype. This sequence joins TRBV5-4 and TRBJ2-3; D may be TRBD1 or TRBD2 (6 bases each). The length of the CDR3 is 14 residues. Per germline, CDR1 SGHNT and CDR2 YYREEE (reference sequence). With 3 bases removed from V and 5 bases from J, the gap between germline ends came to 13 bases. The CDR3 nucleotides read TGTGCCAGCAGCTCGACCGGGGGCGTAGATACGCAGTATTTT. It encodes CASSSTGGVDTQYF.

This sequence joins TRBV7-9 and TRBJ2-7, with D possibly TRBD1 on 5 matching bases. The CDR3 consists of 13 residues. The germline V gene has CDR1 SEHNR and CDR2 FQNEAQ (reference sequence). The CDR3 spells CSSSSRQSYEQYF. The DNA of the CDR3 is TGTTCAAGCAGCTCCCGACAGTCCTACGAGCAGTACTTC.

The chain combines TRBV7-3 with TRBJ2-1, with 12 bases fitting TRBD2. Germline CDR1 is SGHTA and CDR2 is FQGTGA. Germline trimming cut 0 bases from V and 5 bases from J; bases unmatched to any gene: 8. This CDR3 region has 18 residues. The DNA for the CDR3 is TGTGCCAGCAGCTTAACGCGGGCTAGCGGGAGGGCTCACAATGAGCAGTTCTTC. It encodes CASSLTRASGRAHNEQFF. The full variable domain, completed using reference TRBV7-3 and TRBJ2-1, is GAGVSQTPSNKVTEKGKYVELRCDPISGHTALYWYRQSLGQGPEFLIYFQGTGAADDSGLPNDRFFAVRPEGSVSTLKIQRTERGDSAVYLCASSLTRASGRAHNEQFFGPGTRLTVL.

The chain employs TRBV2 and TRBJ2-1, with 11 bases that match TRBD1. The V gene end was trimmed by 9 bases and the J gene end by 8 bases; junction bases not matched to a gene: 3. The CDR3 extends over 12 amino acids. In germline, CDR1 is SNHLY, CDR2 FYNNEI. CDR3 residues: CASRTGGDEQFF. In nucleotides, the CDR3 is TGTGCCAGTCGGACAGGGGGCGATGAGCAGTTCTTC.

This clonotype occurred many times. The chain recombines TRBV5-8 with TRBJ2-1; D call uncertain. Germline assignment: CDR1 SGHTS and CDR2 YDEGEE. V was pared by 0 bases and J by 1 base, with 5 bases between. The CDR3 sequence is 14 residues long. For the CDR3, the DNA is TGTGCCAGCAGCTTGGGTGAGTCCTACAATGAGCAGTTCTTC. This codes for CASSLGESYNEQFF.